Shown below are 29 T cell receptor beta chains from a single sample sequenced in a study of T cell changes during pregnancy in multiple sclerosis. TCRdb keeps only in-frame clones here, not all; method: immunoSEQ multiplex PCR. The table shows about 41,000 clones, with around nine tenths occurring only once. Specimen: peripheral blood, collected in the first trimester of pregnancy. The receptors stem from a female donor in good health, enrolled as a control in a pregnancy study.

This chain links TRBV27 with TRBJ1-4; D is possibly TRBD1 (6 bases). Trimming pared 5 bases from V and 9 bases from J, leaving 16 bases between. Per germline, CDR1 MNHEY and CDR2 SMNVEV (reference sequence). This CDR3 is built from 14 residues. CDR3 sequence reads: CASSAGTREKKLFF. CDR3 coding DNA: TGTGCCAGCAGTGCCGGGACAAGGGAGAAAAAACTGTTTTTT.

The genes are TRBV10-3 and TRBJ1-2; 8 positions match TRBD1. Germline V gene lookup returns CDR1 ENHRY and CDR2 SYGVKD. This CDR3 has 15 amino acids. With 10 bases clipped from V and 8 bases from J, the junction kept 18 bases outside the gene matches. The CDR3 region has the DNA TGTGCCACCAACAACCTTCAAGACAGGGGAAAGGGCTACACCTTC. Its protein product is CATNNLQDRGKGYTF.

V usage is TRBV10-3 and J usage is TRBJ1-3; D is ambiguous. The CDR3 extends over 13 amino acids. Trimming cost V 6 bases and J 0 bases, with 6 bases left between them. The germline gives CDR1 ENHRY, CDR2 SYGVKD. DNA of the CDR3: TGTGCCATCAGACAGCCCTCTGGAAACACCATATATTTT. Amino acid sequence: CAIRQPSGNTIYF.

This chain joins TRBV5-4 and TRBJ1-1; D might be TRBD1 (6 bases). Trimming shortened V by 2 bases and J by 0 bases, and 8 bases separated the two germline ends. The CDR3 totals 14 residues. Germline assignment: CDR1 SGHNT and CDR2 YYREEE (reference sequence). Here the CDR3 reads CASSFGQMNTEAFF. The CDR3 DNA reads as TGTGCCAGCAGCTTTGGACAGATGAACACTGAAGCTTTCTTT.

V gene TRBV5-1 combines with J gene TRBJ2-2; D remains unclear. In germline, CDR1 is SGHRS, CDR2 YFSETQ. V gave up 5 bases and J gave up 2 bases, with 10 bases separating them. The CDR3 consists of 14 residues. The CDR3 coding sequence is TGCGCCAGCAGTCACACCGTTAACACCGGGGAGCTGTTTTTT. This gives the protein CASSHTVNTGELFF.

This clone was detected only once. V is TRBV5-1 and J is TRBJ2-3; no definite D call. The CDR3 is 14 residues long. Germline CDR1 reads SGHRS; CDR2 reads YFSETQ. V lost 2 bases and J lost 1, with 8 bases in between. CDR3 sequence: CASSLTSRTDTQYF. DNA of the CDR3: TGCGCCAGCAGCTTAACTTCCCGCACAGATACGCAGTATTTT.

The J gene is TRBJ1-6, the V gene TRBV5-1, with D possibly matching TRBD1 (6 bases). Germline V gene lookup returns CDR1 SGHRS and CDR2 YFSETQ. The CDR3 totals 16 residues. Between the trimmed V and J ends, which lost 2 bases and 1 base, there was a span of 10 bases. CDR3 nucleotide sequence: TGCGCCAGCAGCTTACAGGGCGCGTCCTATAATTCACCCCTCCACTTT. This codes for CASSLQGASYNSPLHF. Combining the CDR3 with reference TRBV5-1 and TRBJ1-6 gives the whole variable domain KAGVTQTPRYLIKTRGQQVTLSCSPISGHRSVSWYQQTPGQGLQFLFEYFSETQRNKGNFPGRFSGRQFSNSRSEMNVSTLELGDSALYLCASSLQGASYNSPLHFGNGTRLTVT.

The chain carries TRBV18 and TRBJ2-7; 8 bases are a match to TRBD2. The V and J ends lost 0 bases and 2 bases, in that order; junction bases with no gene match: 6. This CDR3 has 16 residues. In germline, CDR1 is KGHSH, CDR2 LQKENI. The DNA for the CDR3 is TGTGCCAGCTCACCACCATCACGGGGGGGTACCTACGAGCAGTACTTC. It encodes CASSPPSRGGTYEQYF. The full variable domain, with the rest looked up from reference TRBV18 and TRBJ2-7, is NAGVMQNPRHLVRRRGQEARLRCSPMKGHSHVYWYRQLPEEGLKFMVYLQKENIIDESGMPKERFSAEFPKEGPSILRIQQVVRGDSAAYFCASSPPSRGGTYEQYFGPGTRLTVT.

The genes are TRBV6-1 and TRBJ2-3, with 7 bases that match TRBD1. Germline CDR1 and CDR2: MNHNS and SASEGT. The CDR3 covers 13 residues. Trimming removed 4 bases from V and 3 bases from J; junction bases left unmatched: 1. CDR3 sequence (DNA): TGTGCCAGCAGTGGACAGGGTACAGATACGCAGTATTTT. This codes for CASSGQGTDTQYF.

The chain's CDR3 is CASSLAPGQGASDTEAFF. The CDR3 DNA sequence: TGTGCCAGCAGCTTAGCCCCGGGACAGGGGGCATCGGACACTGAAGCTTTCTTT. This chain uses TRBV7-9 with TRBJ1-1, with 12 bases lining up with TRBD1. V was pared by 0 bases and J by 3 bases, with 8 bases of the junction left unmatched. Germline CDR1 SEHNR, CDR2 FQNEAQ (reference sequence). The CDR3 runs to 18 residues.

V and J are TRBV7-3 and TRBJ2-2; TRBD1 matches 8 bases. There are 19 residues in the CDR3. V shed 5 bases and J 3 bases; nucleotides not matched to a gene: 17. CDR1 SGHTA and CDR2 FQGTGA come from the germline V gene. For the CDR3, the DNA is TGTGCCAGCAGCCCTGGCCCAGGGGGCTTCCATCCCTACACCGGGGAGCTGTTTTTT. Amino acids: CASSPGPGGFHPYTGELFF.

The rearrangement uses TRBV15 and TRBJ1-1; 7 bases map to TRBD1. V shed 0 bases and J 5 bases; nucleotides not matched to a gene: 3. Germline V gene data show CDR1 as LNHNV and CDR2 as YYDKDF (reference sequence). This CDR3 contains 14 residues. CDR3 DNA sequence: TGTGCCACCAGCAGAGACCTACAGGGGACTGAAGCTTTCTTT. Its protein product is CATSRDLQGTEAFF.

This chain links TRBV5-6 with TRBJ1-1; D perhaps matches TRBD1 (6 bases). CDR1 is SGHDT and CDR2 is YYEEEE in the germline V gene. The V end was cut by 4 bases, the J end by 0 bases, with 19 bases between. The CDR3 extends over 17 amino acids. The DNA for the CDR3 is TGTGCCAGCAGCCCTAGGGGCAGGGGTGTCATGAACACTGAAGCTTTCTTT. Its translation: CASSPRGRGVMNTEAFF. Drawing the rest from reference TRBV5-6 and TRBJ1-1, the complete variable domain is DAGVTQSPTHLIKTRGQQVTLRCSPKSGHDTVSWYQQALGQGPQFIFQYYEEEERQRGNFPDRFSGHQFPNYSSELNVNALLLGDSALYLCASSPRGRGVMNTEAFFGQGTRLTVV.

The rearrangement links TRBV10-1 to TRBJ2-7; 9 bases fit TRBD1. Per germline, CDR1 WNHNN and CDR2 SYGVQD (reference sequence). Germline trimming cut 5 bases from V and 2 bases from J; bases unmatched to any gene: 7. The CDR3 has 15 residues. In DNA, the CDR3 is TGCGCCAGCAGTTCCGGGACAGGGTTGGCCTACGAGCAGTACTTC. It specifies CASSSGTGLAYEQYF.

This clone was detected a few times. V gene TRBV6-4 combines with J gene TRBJ1-3; D might be TRBD1 (5 bases). The V end lost 1 base, the J end lost 7 bases, and 20 bases lay between the germline ends. CDR1 and CDR2 (germline): MRHNA, SNTAGT. The CDR3 is 17 amino acids. The CDR3 here is CASSDLFTGTARNTIYF. The CDR3 DNA follows: TGTGCCAGCAGTGACTTGTTTACAGGAACAGCAAGGAACACCATATATTTT.

The rearrangement links TRBV29-1 to TRBJ2-3, with 11 bases fitting TRBD2. The ends lost 0 bases at V and 0 bases at J; junction bases unmatched: 17. Germline V gene sequence: CDR1 SQVTM, CDR2 ANQGSEA. This CDR3 spans 21 amino acids. The CDR3 bases are TGCAGCGTTGAAGAGGGACAGCCGGGACTAGCGGCCTCCTCAAGCACAGATACGCAGTATTTT. Translation: CSVEEGQPGLAASSSTDTQYF.

The CDR3, as DNA: TGCGCCAGCAGCTTATCAATAGCGGGCACAGATACGCAGTATTTT. Translated, it gives CASSLSIAGTDTQYF. The V and J genes are TRBV5-1 and TRBJ2-3; perhaps TRBD2 as D (6 bases). The CDR3 is 15 amino acids. Trimming cost V 2 bases and J 1 base, with 11 bases left between them. In germline, CDR1 is SGHRS, CDR2 YFSETQ. Full variable domain (rest looked up from reference TRBV5-1 and TRBJ2-3): KAGVTQTPRYLIKTRGQQVTLSCSPISGHRSVSWYQQTPGQGLQFLFEYFSETQRNKGNFPGRFSGRQFSNSRSEMNVSTLELGDSALYLCASSLSIAGTDTQYFGPGTRLTVL.

This chain links TRBV10-3 with TRBJ2-2, with D possibly TRBD2 on 6 matching bases. The CDR3 spans 15 residues. Trimming stripped 0 bases from V and 5 bases from J, with 10 bases between. Germline loops: CDR1 ENHRY, CDR2 SYGVKD. CDR3 nucleotides: TGTGCCATCAGTGAGTCATTGGGAGGAACCGGGGAGCTGTTTTTT. Translating gives CAISESLGGTGELFF.

The chain carries TRBV7-2 and TRBJ1-2, with TRBD1 identical over 9 bases. The trim removed 4 bases at V and 8 bases at J, leaving 2 bases unmatched. Germline V gene data show CDR1 as SGHTA and CDR2 as FQGNSA. The CDR3 has 12 residues. The DNA of the CDR3 is TGTGCCAGCAGCTCGGGGACAGGGGGCTACACCTTC. It is translated as CASSSGTGGYTF.

This rearrangement joins TRBV30 to TRBJ2-1, with 12 bases identical to TRBD2. Germline V gene lookup returns CDR1 GTSNPN and CDR2 SVGIG (reference sequence). V lost 3 bases to trimming and J lost 7 bases; unmatched junction nucleotides: 10. There are 16 residues in the CDR3. The CDR3 bases are TGTGCCTGGAGACCCCCGACTAGCGGGAGAAGGAATGAGCAGTTCTTC. Its protein is CAWRPPTSGRRNEQFF.

Here the CDR3 DNA reads TGTGCCAGTGGGAGCCTAGCGGGTGCCGGGGAGCTGTTTTTT. Translation gives CASGSLAGAGELFF. The rearrangement links TRBV28 to TRBJ2-2, with TRBD2 matching over 8 bases. In germline, CDR1 is MDHEN, CDR2 SYDVKM. The CDR3 runs 14 residues. The V and J ends lost 9 bases and 6 bases, in that order; junction bases with no gene match: 9. The full variable domain, in which reference TRBV28 and TRBJ2-2 provide the parts outside the CDR3, is DVKVTQSSRYLVKRTGEKVFLECVQDMDHENMFWYRQDPGLGLRLIYFSYDVKMKEKGDIPEGYSVSREKKERFSLILESASTNQTSMYLCASGSLAGAGELFFGEGSRLTVL.

This chain uses TRBV27 with TRBJ2-3; TRBD2 is a possible D gene (5 bases). The CDR3 extends over 14 amino acids. V was pared by 2 bases and J by 2 bases, with 8 bases between. CDR1 is MNHEY, CDR2 SMNVEV, per germline (reference sequence). As DNA, the CDR3 is TGTGCCAGCAGTTTAACGGGAACCACAGATACGCAGTATTTT. Encoded protein: CASSLTGTTDTQYF.

On this clone: Relative to the germline gene, one junction end is altered; a read error may explain this. The chain combines TRBV7-3 with TRBJ2-7; possible D gene TRBD1, 5 bases. Germline V gives CDR1 SGHTA, CDR2 FQGTGA. CDR3 length: 15 residues. CDR3 bases: TGTGCCAGCAGCTTAGAGCCAGGGCCGTACTACGAGCAGCACTTC. It yields the protein CASSLEPGPYYEQHF. Supplemented by reference TRBV7-3 and TRBJ2-7, the full variable domain reads GAGVSQTPSNKVTEKGKYVELRCDPISGHTALYWYRQSLGQGPEFLIYFQGTGAADDSGLPNDRFFAVRPEGSVSTLKIQRTERGDSAVYLCASSLEPGPYYEQHFGPGTRLTVT.

V usage is TRBV28 and J usage is TRBJ1-4; TRBD1 is a possible D gene (5 bases). The V end lost 6 bases, the J end lost 7 bases, and 24 bases lay between the germline ends. The CDR3 is 17 amino acids. Germline V lookup: CDR1 MDHEN, CDR2 SYDVKM. The chain's CDR3 is CASSRMGPRGEGEKLFF. The CDR3 DNA is TGTGCCAGCAGCCGCATGGGACCGCGGGGCGAGGGTGAAAAACTGTTTTTT.

V usage is TRBV4-2 and J usage is TRBJ1-3; D not certain. The ends were cut back, 0 bases at V and 0 bases at J, with 6 bases in the middle. CDR3 length equals 15 residues. Germline lookup yields CDR1 LGHNA and CDR2 YNFKEQ. The CDR3 region is CASSQDRGSGNTIYF. The CDR3 coding sequence is TGTGCCAGCAGCCAAGACCGGGGCTCTGGAAACACCATATATTTT.

The J gene is TRBJ2-5, the V gene TRBV7-3; 10 bases are a match to TRBD2. Germline CDR1 and CDR2: SGHTA and FQGTGA. This CDR3 spans 14 amino acids. The trim removed 5 bases at V and 5 bases at J, leaving 5 bases unmatched. The CDR3, as DNA: TGTGCCAGCAGCCTCAGCGGGAGGGTGGAGACCCAGTACTTC. It is translated as CASSLSGRVETQYF. Combining the CDR3 with reference TRBV7-3 and TRBJ2-5 gives the whole variable domain GAGVSQTPSNKVTEKGKYVELRCDPISGHTALYWYRQSLGQGPEFLIYFQGTGAADDSGLPNDRFFAVRPEGSVSTLKIQRTERGDSAVYLCASSLSGRVETQYFGPGTRLLVL.

This chain connects TRBV7-2 to TRBJ1-2; D unclear. The CDR3 contains 16 residues. The germline V gene has CDR1 SGHTA and CDR2 FQGNSA. The V and J ends lost 5 bases and 7 bases respectively, with 23 bases between them. The CDR3 sequence is CASSEPLRAPPAGYTF. CDR3 bases: TGTGCCAGCAGCGAACCCCTGAGGGCTCCACCGGCTGGCTACACCTTC. The full variable domain, completed using reference TRBV7-2 and TRBJ1-2, is GAGVSQSPSNKVTEKGKDVELRCDPISGHTALYWYRQSLGQGLEFLIYFQGNSAPDKSGLPSDRFSAERTGGSVSTLTIQRTQQEDSAVYLCASSEPLRAPPAGYTFGSGTRLTVV.

The chain employs TRBV28 and TRBJ1-1; D is possibly TRBD1 (5 bases). The CDR3 is made up of 13 amino acids. CDR1 and CDR2 (germline): MDHEN, SYDVKM. V was shortened by 8 bases and J by 2 bases, with 12 bases between the two germline ends. CDR3 in DNA: TGTGCCAGCGACGTTAGGGGAAACACTGAAGCTTTCTTT. Its protein is CASDVRGNTEAFF.

V usage is TRBV5-1 and J usage is TRBJ1-1, with 9 bases that match TRBD1. The germline gives CDR1 SGHRS, CDR2 YFSETQ. There are 14 residues in the CDR3. V lost 0 bases, J lost 9 bases, and 6 bases stayed unmatched. CDR3 nucleotides: TGCGCCAGCAGCTTGGCGTCACAGGGGGCGCAAGCTTTCTTT. It yields the protein CASSLASQGAQAFF.